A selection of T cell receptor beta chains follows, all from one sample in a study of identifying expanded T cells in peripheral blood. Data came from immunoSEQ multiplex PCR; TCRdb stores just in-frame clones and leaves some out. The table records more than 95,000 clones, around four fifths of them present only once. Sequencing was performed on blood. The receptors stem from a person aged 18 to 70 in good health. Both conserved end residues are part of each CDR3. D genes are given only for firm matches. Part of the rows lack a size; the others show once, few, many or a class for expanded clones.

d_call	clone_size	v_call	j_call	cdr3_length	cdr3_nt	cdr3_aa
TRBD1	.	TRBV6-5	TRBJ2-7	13	TGTGCCAGCAGCGGGGGACAGGGCCACGAGCAGTACTTC	CASSGGQGHEQYF
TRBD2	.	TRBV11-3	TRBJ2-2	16	TGTGCCAGCAACAACGAGGGACTAGGGGTACCCGGGGAGCTGTTTTTT	CASNNEGLGVPGELFF
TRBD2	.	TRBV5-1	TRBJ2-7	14	TGCGCCAGCAGCTTGCGGGGGGGCTCCTACGAGCAGTACTTC	CASSLRGGSYEQYF
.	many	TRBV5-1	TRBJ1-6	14	TGCGCCAGCAGCACCGGGACGGGCCCGGCGCCCCTCCACTTT	CASSTGTGPAPLHF
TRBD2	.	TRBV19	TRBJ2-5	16	TGTGCCAGTAGTGGTAAGACTAGCGGAGGCAGCGGGACCCAGTACTTC	CASSGKTSGGSGTQYF
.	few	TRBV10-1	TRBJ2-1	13	TGCGCCAGCATGTCAGGGGAAGGGAATGAGCAGTTCTTC	CASMSGEGNEQFF
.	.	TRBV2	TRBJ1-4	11	TGTGCCAGCAGTGACAGTGAAAAACTGTTTTTT	CASSDSEKLFF
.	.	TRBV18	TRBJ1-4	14	TGTGCCAGCTCAGACCGGGACACGGTTGAAAAACTGTTTTTT	CASSDRDTVEKLFF
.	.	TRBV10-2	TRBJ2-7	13	TGCGCCAGCAGTGATCAGGGGCTCTACGAGCAGTACTTC	CASSDQGLYEQYF
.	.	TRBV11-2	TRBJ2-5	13	TGTGCCAGCAGCTTAGTTGCGCTGGGGACCCAGTACTTC	CASSLVALGTQYF
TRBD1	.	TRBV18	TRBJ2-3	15	TGTGCCAGCTCACCACCGGGACAGGGCACAGATACGCAGTATTTT	CASSPPGQGTDTQYF
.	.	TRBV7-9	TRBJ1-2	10	TGTGCCAGCAGCCGCTTAGGCTACACCTTC	CASSRLGYTF
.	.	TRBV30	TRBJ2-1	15	TGTGCCTGGAGCACGGCAGGGGCGGGAAACAATGAGCAGTTCTTC	CAWSTAGAGNNEQFF
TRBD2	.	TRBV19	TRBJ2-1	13	TGTGCCAGTGGGACTAGCGGGAACAATGAGCAGTTCTTC	CASGTSGNNEQFF
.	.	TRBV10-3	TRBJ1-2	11	TGTGCCATCAGTGAAGGACTTGGCTACACCTTC	CAISEGLGYTF
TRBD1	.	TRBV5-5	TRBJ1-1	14	TGTGCCAGCAGCTTTGGGACAGGTCCGACTGAAGCTTTCTTT	CASSFGTGPTEAFF
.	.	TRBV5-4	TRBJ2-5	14	TGTGCCAGCAGCCTTAAACAGGGATCAGAGACCCAGTACTTC	CASSLKQGSETQYF
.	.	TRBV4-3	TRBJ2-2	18	TGCGCCAGCAGCAAATCCCCCGGTGGACTGCCTAACACCGGGGAGCTGTTTTTT	CASSKSPGGLPNTGELFF
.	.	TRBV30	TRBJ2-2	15	TGTGCCTGGAATCGGGCAGGGCTTCACACCGGGGAGCTGTTTTTT	CAWNRAGLHTGELFF
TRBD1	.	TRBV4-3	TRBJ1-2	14	TGCGCCAGCAGCCAAGTTCAACAGGGGTATGGCTACACCTTC	CASSQVQQGYGYTF
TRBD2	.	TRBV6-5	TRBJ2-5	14	TGTGCCAGCAGTCAGGGACTAGAGCAAGAGACCCAGTACTTC	CASSQGLEQETQYF
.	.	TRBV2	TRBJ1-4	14	TGTGCCGGTCTGGCAGACAGGCTCAATGAAAAACTGTTTTTT	CAGLADRLNEKLFF
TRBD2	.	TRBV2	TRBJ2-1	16	TGTGCCAGAACTCGCGGGGGGGCGGGTTACTACAATGAGCAGTTCTTC	CARTRGGAGYYNEQFF
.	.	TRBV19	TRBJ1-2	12	TGTGCCAGTAGTATAGAAAGCAGAACACCCTCCTTC	CASSIESRTPSF
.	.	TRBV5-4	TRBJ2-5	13	TGTGCCAGCAGCTTAGGGATACAAGAGACCCAGTACTTC	CASSLGIQETQYF
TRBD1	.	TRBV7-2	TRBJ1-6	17	TGTGCCAGCAGCTTAGGTGGAGACAGGGTATCCTTTTCACCCCTCCACTTT	CASSLGGDRVSFSPLHF
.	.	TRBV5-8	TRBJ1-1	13	TGTGCCAGCAGCTTGCCCCTGAACACTGAAGCTTTCTTT	CASSLPLNTEAFF
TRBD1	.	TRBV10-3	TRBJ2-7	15	TGTGCCATCAGTGAGGCAAGGACAGGGGCCTACGAGCAGTACTTC	CAISEARTGAYEQYF
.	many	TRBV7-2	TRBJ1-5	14	TGTGCCAGCAGCTTAGTCGGGGAGGGTCAGCCCCAGCATTTT	CASSLVGEGQPQHF
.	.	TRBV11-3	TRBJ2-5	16	TGTGCCAGCAGCTCGGGGTCCTCATTGGGGCAAGAGACCCAGTACTTC	CASSSGSSLGQETQYF
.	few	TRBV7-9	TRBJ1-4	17	TGTGCCAGCAGCCAACGACGACAGGACCTAAGTAATGAAAAACTGTTTTTT	CASSQRRQDLSNEKLFF
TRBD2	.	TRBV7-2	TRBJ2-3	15	TGTGCCAGCAGCTTAGACGCGGGGGGGCCGGATACGCAGTATTTT	CASSLDAGGPDTQYF
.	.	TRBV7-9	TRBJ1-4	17	TGTGCCAGCAGCTTAGGGGTCGTCGGGATTGGTAATGAAAAACTGTTTTTT	CASSLGVVGIGNEKLFF
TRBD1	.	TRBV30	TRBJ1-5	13	TGTGCCTGCTCAGACAGGGGAATTCAGCCCCAGCATTTT	CACSDRGIQPQHF
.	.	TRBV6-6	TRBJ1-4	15	TGTGCCAGCGGTGGGGGAATTGCAACTAATGAAAAACTGTTTTTT	CASGGGIATNEKLFF
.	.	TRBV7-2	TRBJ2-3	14	TGTGCCAGCAGCATGTACAGAGCACGAGATACGCAGTATTTT	CASSMYRARDTQYF
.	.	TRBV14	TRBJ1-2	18	TGTGCCAGCAGCCAAGATTTTTGGGGTATCGAACAGGGAGGTGGCTACACCTTC	CASSQDFWGIEQGGGYTF
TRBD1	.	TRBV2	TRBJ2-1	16	TGTGCCAGCAGTGCCAGGACAGGGGGCGAGATCAATGAGCAGTTCTTC	CASSARTGGEINEQFF
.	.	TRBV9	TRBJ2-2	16	TGTGCCAGCAGCGTAGGCAGACAGGAAACTAGGCGGGAGCTGTTTTTT	CASSVGRQETRRELFF
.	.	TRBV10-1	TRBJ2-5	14	TGCGCCAGCAGTGAGGGAGGTCCTGAAGAGACCCAGTACTTC	CASSEGGPEETQYF
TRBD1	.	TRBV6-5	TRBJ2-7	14	TGTGCCAGCAGTTCCACGGACAGGGGCAACGAGCAGTACTTC	CASSSTDRGNEQYF
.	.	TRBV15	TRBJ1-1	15	TGTGCCACCAGCAGAGATCGAAGCGGGAACACTGAAGCTTTCTTT	CATSRDRSGNTEAFF
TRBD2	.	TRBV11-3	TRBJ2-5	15	TGTGCCAGCAGCTTAGGCGGACTAGCGGAAGAGACCCAGTACTTC	CASSLGGLAEETQYF
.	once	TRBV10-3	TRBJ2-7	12	TGTGCCATCAGTGCGGGCCGATACGAGCAGTACTTC	CAISAGRYEQYF
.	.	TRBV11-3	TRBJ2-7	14	TGTGCCAGCAGCTCCAGAACGACAGCTTACGAGCAGTACTTC	CASSSRTTAYEQYF
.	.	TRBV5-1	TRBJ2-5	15	TGCGCCAGCAGCCCAGGGACGTTGATCCAAGAGACCCAGTACTTC	CASSPGTLIQETQYF
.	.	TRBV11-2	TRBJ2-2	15	TGTGCCAGCAGCTTAAATGTCGGGGGCGCCGGGGAGCTGTTTTTT	CASSLNVGGAGELFF
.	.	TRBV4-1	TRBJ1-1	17	TGCGCCAGCAGCCAAGAGACGAAGGGAGACATGAACACTGAAGCTTTCTTT	CASSQETKGDMNTEAFF
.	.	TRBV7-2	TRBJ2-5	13	TGTGCCAGCAGCTTGGCTGGGATAGGGACCCAGTACTTC	CASSLAGIGTQYF
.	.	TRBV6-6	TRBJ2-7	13	TGTGCCAGCAGTTACGGGATTTGGGGAGAGCAGTACTTC	CASSYGIWGEQYF
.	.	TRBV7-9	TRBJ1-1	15	TGTGCCAGCAGCGGACTGACCCGGGACGGCGCTGAAGCTTTCTTT	CASSGLTRDGAEAFF
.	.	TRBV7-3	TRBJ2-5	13	TGTGCCAGCAGAAGGGACCGCTGGGAGACCCAGTACTTC	CASRRDRWETQYF
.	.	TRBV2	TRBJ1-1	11	TGTGCCAGTTTATATGCCACTGAAGCTTTCTTT	CASLYATEAFF